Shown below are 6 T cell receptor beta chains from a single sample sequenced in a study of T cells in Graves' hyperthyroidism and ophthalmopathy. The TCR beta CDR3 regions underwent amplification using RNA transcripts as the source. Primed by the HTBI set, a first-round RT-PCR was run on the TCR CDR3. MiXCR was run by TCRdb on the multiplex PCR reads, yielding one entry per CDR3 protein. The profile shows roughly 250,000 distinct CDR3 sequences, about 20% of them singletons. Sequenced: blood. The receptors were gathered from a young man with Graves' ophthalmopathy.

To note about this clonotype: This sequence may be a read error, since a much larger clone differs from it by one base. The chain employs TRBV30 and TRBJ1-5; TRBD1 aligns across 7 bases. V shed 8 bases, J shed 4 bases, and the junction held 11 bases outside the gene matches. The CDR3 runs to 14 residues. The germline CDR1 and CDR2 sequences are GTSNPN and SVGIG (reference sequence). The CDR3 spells CAREEQGKNQPQHF. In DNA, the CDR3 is TGTGCCAGGGAAGAACAGGGGAAAAATCAGCCCCAGCATTTT.

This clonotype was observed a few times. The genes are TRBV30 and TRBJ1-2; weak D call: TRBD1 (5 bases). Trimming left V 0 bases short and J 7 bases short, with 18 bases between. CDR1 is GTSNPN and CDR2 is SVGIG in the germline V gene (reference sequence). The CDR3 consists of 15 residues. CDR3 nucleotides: TGTGCCTGGAGTGTTTCCGGCCGGGACGCCGGTGGCTACACCTTC. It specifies CAWSVSGRDAGGYTF.

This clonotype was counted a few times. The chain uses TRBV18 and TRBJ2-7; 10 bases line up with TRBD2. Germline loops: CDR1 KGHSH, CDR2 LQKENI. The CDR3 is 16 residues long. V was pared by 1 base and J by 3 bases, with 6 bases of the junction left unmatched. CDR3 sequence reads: CASSPLPSGSRYEQYF. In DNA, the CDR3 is TGTGCCAGCTCACCACTCCCTAGCGGGAGTCGCTACGAGCAGTACTTC.

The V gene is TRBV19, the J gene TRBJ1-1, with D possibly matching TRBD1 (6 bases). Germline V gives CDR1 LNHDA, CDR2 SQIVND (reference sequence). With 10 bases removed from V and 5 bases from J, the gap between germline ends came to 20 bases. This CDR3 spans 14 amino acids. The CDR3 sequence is CATRGARGGTEAFF. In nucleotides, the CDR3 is TGTGCCACCCGGGGGGCTAGGGGAGGGACTGAAGCTTTCTTT.

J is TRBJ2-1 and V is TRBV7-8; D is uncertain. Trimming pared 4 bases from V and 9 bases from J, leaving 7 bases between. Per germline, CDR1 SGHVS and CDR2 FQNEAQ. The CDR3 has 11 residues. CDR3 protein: CASSSAGEQFF. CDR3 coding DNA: TGTGCCAGCAGCTCAGCTGGTGAGCAGTTCTTC.

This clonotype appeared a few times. DNA for the CDR3: TGTGCCAGCAGCGTAGGGACGGTCTCTGGAAACACCATATATTTT. This codes for CASSVGTVSGNTIYF. The genes are TRBV9 and TRBJ1-3; no definite D call. V was pared by 0 bases and J by 0 bases, with 7 bases between. The CDR3 is 15 residues long. Germline V CDR1 and CDR2: SGDLS, YYNGEE.